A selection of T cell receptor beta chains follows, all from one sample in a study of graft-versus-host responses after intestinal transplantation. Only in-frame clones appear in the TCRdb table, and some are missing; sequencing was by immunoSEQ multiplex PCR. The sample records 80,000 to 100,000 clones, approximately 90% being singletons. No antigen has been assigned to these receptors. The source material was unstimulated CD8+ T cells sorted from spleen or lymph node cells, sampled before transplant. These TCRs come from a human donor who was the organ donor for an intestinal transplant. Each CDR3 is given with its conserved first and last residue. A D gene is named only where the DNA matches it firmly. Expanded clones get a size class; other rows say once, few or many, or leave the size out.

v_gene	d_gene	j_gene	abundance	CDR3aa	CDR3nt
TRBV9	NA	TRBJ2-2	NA	CASSVVDTGELFF	TGTGCCAGCAGCGTAGTCGACACCGGGGAGCTGTTTTTT
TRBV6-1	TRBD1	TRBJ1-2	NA	CASSKGQGGYTF	TGTGCCAGCAGTAAGGGACAGGGGGGCTACACCTTC
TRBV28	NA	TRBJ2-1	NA	CASSRDISSYNEQFF	TGTGCCAGCAGCCGAGACATTAGCTCCTACAATGAGCAGTTCTTC
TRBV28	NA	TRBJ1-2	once	CASSFLIRSEKGYTF	TGTGCCAGCAGTTTCTTAATCAGGTCCGAGAAGGGCTACACCTTC
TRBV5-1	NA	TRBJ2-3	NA	CASRNADYTDTQYF	TGCGCCAGCAGGAATGCGGACTACACAGATACGCAGTATTTT
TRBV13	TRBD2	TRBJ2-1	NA	CASSFLAGGYNEQFF	TGTGCCAGCAGCTTTTTAGCGGGGGGGTACAATGAGCAGTTCTTC
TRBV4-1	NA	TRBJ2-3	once	CASSQEATDTQYF	TGCGCCAGCAGCCAAGAAGCGACAGATACGCAGTATTTT
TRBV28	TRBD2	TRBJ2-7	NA	CASSFIAGVNEQYF	TGTGCCAGCAGTTTTATAGCGGGAGTCAACGAGCAGTACTTC
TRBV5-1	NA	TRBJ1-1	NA	CASSFGGGTEAFF	TGCGCCAGCAGCTTTGGCGGGGGAACTGAAGCTTTCTTT
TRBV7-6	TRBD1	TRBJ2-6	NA	CASSLGPGQGAPWSGANVLTF	TGTGCCAGCAGCTTAGGACCGGGACAGGGGGCGCCTTGGTCTGGGGCCAACGTCCTGACTTTC
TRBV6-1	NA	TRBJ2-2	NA	CASSEGPDTGELFF	TGTGCCAGCAGCGAAGGGCCCGACACCGGGGAGCTGTTTTTT
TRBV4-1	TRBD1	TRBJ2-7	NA	CASSQTDRGYEQYF	TGCGCCAGCAGCCAAACCGACAGGGGATACGAGCAGTACTTC
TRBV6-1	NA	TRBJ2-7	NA	CASSLGTGSYEQYF	TGTGCCAGCAGTTTAGGTACAGGGTCCTACGAGCAGTACTTC
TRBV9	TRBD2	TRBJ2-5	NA	CASSERSGRKGETQYF	TGTGCCAGCAGCGAGCGGAGCGGGAGGAAGGGAGAGACCCAGTACTTC
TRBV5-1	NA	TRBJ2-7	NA	CASSDTGTKHSYEQYF	TGCGCCAGCAGCGACACAGGTACAAAGCACTCCTACGAGCAGTACTTC
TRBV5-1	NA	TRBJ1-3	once	CASRHDGGAGNTIYF	TGCGCCAGCAGACACGACGGGGGAGCTGGAAACACCATATATTTT
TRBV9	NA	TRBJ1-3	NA	CASSGVGNTIYF	TGTGCCAGCAGCGGCGTTGGAAACACCATATATTTT
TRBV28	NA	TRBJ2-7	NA	CASSLDGYEQYF	TGTGCCAGCAGTCTAGACGGATACGAGCAGTACTTC
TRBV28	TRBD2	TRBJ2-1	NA	CASSPRPGLAPVRQFF	TGTGCCAGCAGCCCCAGACCGGGACTAGCACCGGTTCGGCAGTTCTTC
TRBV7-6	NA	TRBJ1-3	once	CASSLASFSSGNTIYF	TGTGCCAGCAGCTTAGCTTCTTTTAGCTCTGGAAACACCATATATTTT
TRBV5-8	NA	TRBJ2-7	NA	CASSNPPRDLKSYEQYF	TGTGCCAGCAGCAACCCCCCCCGGGACTTAAAATCCTACGAGCAGTACTTC
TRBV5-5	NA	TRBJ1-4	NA	CASSVFQEKLFF	TGTGCCAGCAGCGTCTTTCAGGAAAAACTGTTTTTT
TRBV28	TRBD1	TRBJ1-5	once	CASSPGQGRDQPQHF	TGTGCCAGCAGTCCCGGACAGGGAAGAGATCAGCCCCAGCATTTT
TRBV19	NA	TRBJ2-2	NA	CASSIRLNTGELFF	TGTGCCAGTAGTATCCGACTTAACACCGGGGAGCTGTTTTTT
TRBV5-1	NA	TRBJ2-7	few	CASSLGSSEQYF	TGCGCCAGCAGCTTGGGGAGCTCCGAGCAGTACTTC
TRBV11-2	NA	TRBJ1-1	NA	CASSLGGRAFF	TGTGCCAGCAGCTTAGGGGGCAGAGCTTTCTTT
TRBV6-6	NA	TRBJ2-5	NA	CASSYVAREGETQYF	TGTGCCAGCAGTTACGTAGCCAGGGAAGGAGAGACCCAGTACTTC
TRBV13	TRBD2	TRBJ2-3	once	CASSSGLAGGEFTDTQYF	TGTGCCAGCAGCAGCGGACTAGCCGGGGGCGAGTTCACAGATACGCAGTATTTT
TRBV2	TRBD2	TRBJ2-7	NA	CATGTSGNYEQYF	TGTGCCACCGGGACTAGCGGGAATTACGAGCAGTACTTC
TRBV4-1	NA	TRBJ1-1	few	CASSQGPEAFF	TGCGCCAGCAGCCAGGGCCCTGAAGCTTTCTTT
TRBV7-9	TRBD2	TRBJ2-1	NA	CASSFLAGFDNEQFF	TGTGCCAGCAGCTTCCTAGCGGGATTCGACAATGAGCAGTTCTTC
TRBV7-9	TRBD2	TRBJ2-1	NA	CASRLAGGRSGEQFF	TGTGCCAGCAGATTAGCGGGGGGGCGGTCGGGTGAGCAGTTCTTC
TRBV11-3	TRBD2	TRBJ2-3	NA	CASSFRRELKDTQYF	TGTGCCAGCAGTTTCAGGCGGGAGTTAAAAGATACGCAGTATTTT
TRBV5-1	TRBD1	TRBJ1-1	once	CASTQGARAFF	TGCGCCAGCACACAGGGGGCGCGAGCTTTCTTT
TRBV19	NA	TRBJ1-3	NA	CASSMGGNPGNTIYF	TGTGCCAGTAGTATGGGGGGGAACCCTGGAAACACCATATATTTT
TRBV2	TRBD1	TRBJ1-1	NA	CASSVPDRGGTEAFF	TGTGCCAGCAGTGTGCCGGACAGGGGGGGCACTGAAGCTTTCTTT
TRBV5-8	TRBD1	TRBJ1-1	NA	CASSSGQGAYVVTEAFF	TGTGCCAGCAGCTCCGGACAGGGGGCATATGTGGTCACTGAAGCTTTCTTT
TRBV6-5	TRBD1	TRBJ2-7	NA	CASSYSNRGSYEQYF	TGTGCCAGCAGTTACTCTAACAGGGGGTCCTACGAGCAGTACTTC
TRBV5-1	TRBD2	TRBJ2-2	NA	CASSLGRLAGDGGELFF	TGCGCCAGCAGCTTGGGGAGACTAGCGGGAGACGGCGGGGAGCTGTTTTTT
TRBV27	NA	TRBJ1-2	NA	CASSLSAPRQDRIYGYTF	TGTGCCAGCAGTTTATCCGCTCCCCGACAGGACCGTATCTATGGCTACACCTTC
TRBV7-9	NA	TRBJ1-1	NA	CASRPGTRNTEAFF	TGTGCCAGCAGACCCGGGACAAGGAACACTGAAGCTTTCTTT
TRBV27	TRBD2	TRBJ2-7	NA	CASSASGSSYEQYF	TGTGCCAGCAGTGCTAGCGGTAGCTCCTACGAGCAGTACTTC
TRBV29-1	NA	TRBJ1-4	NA	CSVGSGHDEKLFF	TGCAGCGTTGGGTCCGGACATGACGAAAAACTGTTTTTT
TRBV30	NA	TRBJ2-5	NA	CAWSVLGRTLGGETQYF	TGTGCCTGGAGTGTACTAGGGAGAACTCTGGGGGGAGAGACCCAGTACTTC
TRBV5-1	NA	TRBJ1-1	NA	CASSPRRWRYPEAFF	TGCGCCAGCAGCCCTCGTCGATGGAGGTACCCTGAAGCTTTCTTT
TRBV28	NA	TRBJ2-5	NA	CASSLPLDSYDQETQYF	TGTGCCAGCAGCCTACCCCTAGACAGCTATGACCAAGAGACCCAGTACTTC
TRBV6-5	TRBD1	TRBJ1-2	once	CASSRTGGYGYTF	TGTGCCAGCAGTAGGACAGGGGGCTATGGCTACACCTTC
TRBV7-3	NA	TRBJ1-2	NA	CARSRRDRINYGYTF	TGTGCCAGATCCCGGAGGGACCGGATAAACTATGGCTACACCTTC
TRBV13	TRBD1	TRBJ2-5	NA	CASSSRLQGAVRETQYF	TGTGCCAGCAGCTCGAGGTTACAGGGGGCGGTTAGAGAGACCCAGTACTTC
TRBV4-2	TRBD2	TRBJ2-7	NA	CASSQDWTSGSSYEQYF	TGTGCCAGCAGCCAAGATTGGACTAGCGGTAGCTCCTACGAGCAGTACTTC
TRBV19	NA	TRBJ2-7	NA	CASSPGLSYEQYF	TGTGCCAGTAGTCCAGGTCTTTCCTACGAGCAGTACTTC
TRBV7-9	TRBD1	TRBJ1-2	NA	CASSGGDRVPPSYTF	TGTGCCAGCAGCGGCGGGGACAGGGTTCCTCCTAGCTACACCTTC
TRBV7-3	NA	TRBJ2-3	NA	CASSPWGQNTDTQYF	TGTGCCAGCAGCCCATGGGGACAAAACACAGATACGCAGTATTTT
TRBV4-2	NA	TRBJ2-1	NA	CASSQDQGWNEQFF	TGTGCCAGCAGCCAAGACCAGGGATGGAATGAGCAGTTCTTC
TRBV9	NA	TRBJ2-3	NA	CASSTSRTDTQYF	TGTGCCAGCAGCACCAGTCGCACAGATACGCAGTATTTT
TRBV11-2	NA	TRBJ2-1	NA	CASSLGRGYSYNEQFF	TGTGCCAGCAGCTTGGGCAGGGGTTATTCCTACAATGAGCAGTTCTTC
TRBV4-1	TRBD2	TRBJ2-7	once	CASSQELAGVYEQYF	TGCGCCAGCAGCCAAGAGTTAGCGGGAGTTTACGAGCAGTACTTC